The entry below gives a single T cell receptor (beta chain) sequence along with its context. Its antigen has not been determined. Per-nucleotide qualities are absent, and no much larger clonotype sits a single base away. CD3+ T cells were isolated magnetically, stimulated for around 1.5 hours with PMA and ionomycin, and then labeled using IL-17A and IFNgamma cytokine secretion assays. Synovial fluid effusions were drawn from actively inflamed joints of patients with psoriatic arthritis. Memory CD8+ T cells in synovial fluid were sorted patient by patient into Tc17 (IL-17A+) cells, bulk memory cells and Tc1 (IL-17A-IFNgamma+) cells in order to compare their TCR repertoires. The psoriatic arthritis patients fulfilled the Classification of Psoriatic Arthritis Study Group (CASPAR) criteria. Cytokine-secreting cells were counterstained with a viability dye and with anti-CD3, CD8, CD14 and CD4 antibodies and were sorted on a BD FACSAria. TCRbeta sequencing was performed on sorted synovial fluid CD8+ T cell subsets from a few patients with psoriatic arthritis. After isolation with Lymphoprep, synovial fluid mononuclear cells were cryopreserved in liquid nitrogen until use. Approximately 50% fetal calf serum and about 10% dimethyl sulfoxide were contained in the cryopreservation medium.

The record originates from a study of IL-17A CD8 T cells in psoriatic arthritis synovium. Study-level background: The goal of the study was to characterize the phenotype, molecular profile and function of synovial IL-17A+CD8+ T cells in the pathogenesis of psoriatic arthritis.

Here V drops 2 bases and J drops 6 bases, and the junction holds 8 bases not matched to any gene. The CDR3 sequence holds 15 residues, the cysteine and phenylalanine included. Of the read, only the CDR3 DNA is kept; its 45 bases are in frame from base 1. The germline V gene (reference sequence) yields LNHDA for CDR1 and SQIVND for CDR2. Study-wide conclusions, independent of this receptor: Some individual clones occupied over 5% of the repertoire, though most synovial CD8+ subsets remained polyclonal. Because no psoriatic arthritis synovial tissue samples were available, cells were taken from synovial fluid instead of synovial tissue. Only a few patients were included in the TCR sequencing, a limited sample size that the authors acknowledged. In two patients, many Tc17 clones were found to be shared with the synovial Tc1 population, resulting in Morisita overlap indices above 0.8.

After DNA extraction (Qiagen), TCRbeta V-D-J rearrangements were amplified in a bias-controlled manner and then sequenced at high throughput (immunoSEQ; Adaptive Biotech). The study's own analysis went as follows. Productive sequences were analyzed at sequence level using the immunoSEQ Analyzer platform. Clonality was computed as 1 minus Pielou's evenness, ranging from 0 (highly polyclonal) to 1 (monoclonal). How much repertoires overlapped between subsets was quantified with the Morisita index, which goes from 0 (no similarity) to 1 (complete similarity). TCRdb limited this immuneACCESS table to in-frame rearrangements with V and J called. A share of clones is missing; checked studies link under half to unresolved V genes, and the rest is unexplained. The V and J calls and clone size come from that table; D and trimming were worked out from the DNA. In this sample the table shows approximately 2,300 clones, 72% of which occur a single time. The ten largest clones take up roughly 16% of the sample.

The source of this sequence is a human donor with psoriatic arthritis. This chain joins TRBV19 to TRBJ2-7; the junction holds 9 bases that match TRBD2. The sequencing input was IFN-gamma+ CD8+ T cells from synovial fluid. What the cell subset or site label conveys for this sample: IL-17A-IFNgamma+ memory CD8+ (Tc1) cells. The DNA reads TGTGCCAGTAGTATAAGCGGGGGGCCCAGAAGCGAGCAGTACTTC. It translates to CASSISGGPRSEQYF.